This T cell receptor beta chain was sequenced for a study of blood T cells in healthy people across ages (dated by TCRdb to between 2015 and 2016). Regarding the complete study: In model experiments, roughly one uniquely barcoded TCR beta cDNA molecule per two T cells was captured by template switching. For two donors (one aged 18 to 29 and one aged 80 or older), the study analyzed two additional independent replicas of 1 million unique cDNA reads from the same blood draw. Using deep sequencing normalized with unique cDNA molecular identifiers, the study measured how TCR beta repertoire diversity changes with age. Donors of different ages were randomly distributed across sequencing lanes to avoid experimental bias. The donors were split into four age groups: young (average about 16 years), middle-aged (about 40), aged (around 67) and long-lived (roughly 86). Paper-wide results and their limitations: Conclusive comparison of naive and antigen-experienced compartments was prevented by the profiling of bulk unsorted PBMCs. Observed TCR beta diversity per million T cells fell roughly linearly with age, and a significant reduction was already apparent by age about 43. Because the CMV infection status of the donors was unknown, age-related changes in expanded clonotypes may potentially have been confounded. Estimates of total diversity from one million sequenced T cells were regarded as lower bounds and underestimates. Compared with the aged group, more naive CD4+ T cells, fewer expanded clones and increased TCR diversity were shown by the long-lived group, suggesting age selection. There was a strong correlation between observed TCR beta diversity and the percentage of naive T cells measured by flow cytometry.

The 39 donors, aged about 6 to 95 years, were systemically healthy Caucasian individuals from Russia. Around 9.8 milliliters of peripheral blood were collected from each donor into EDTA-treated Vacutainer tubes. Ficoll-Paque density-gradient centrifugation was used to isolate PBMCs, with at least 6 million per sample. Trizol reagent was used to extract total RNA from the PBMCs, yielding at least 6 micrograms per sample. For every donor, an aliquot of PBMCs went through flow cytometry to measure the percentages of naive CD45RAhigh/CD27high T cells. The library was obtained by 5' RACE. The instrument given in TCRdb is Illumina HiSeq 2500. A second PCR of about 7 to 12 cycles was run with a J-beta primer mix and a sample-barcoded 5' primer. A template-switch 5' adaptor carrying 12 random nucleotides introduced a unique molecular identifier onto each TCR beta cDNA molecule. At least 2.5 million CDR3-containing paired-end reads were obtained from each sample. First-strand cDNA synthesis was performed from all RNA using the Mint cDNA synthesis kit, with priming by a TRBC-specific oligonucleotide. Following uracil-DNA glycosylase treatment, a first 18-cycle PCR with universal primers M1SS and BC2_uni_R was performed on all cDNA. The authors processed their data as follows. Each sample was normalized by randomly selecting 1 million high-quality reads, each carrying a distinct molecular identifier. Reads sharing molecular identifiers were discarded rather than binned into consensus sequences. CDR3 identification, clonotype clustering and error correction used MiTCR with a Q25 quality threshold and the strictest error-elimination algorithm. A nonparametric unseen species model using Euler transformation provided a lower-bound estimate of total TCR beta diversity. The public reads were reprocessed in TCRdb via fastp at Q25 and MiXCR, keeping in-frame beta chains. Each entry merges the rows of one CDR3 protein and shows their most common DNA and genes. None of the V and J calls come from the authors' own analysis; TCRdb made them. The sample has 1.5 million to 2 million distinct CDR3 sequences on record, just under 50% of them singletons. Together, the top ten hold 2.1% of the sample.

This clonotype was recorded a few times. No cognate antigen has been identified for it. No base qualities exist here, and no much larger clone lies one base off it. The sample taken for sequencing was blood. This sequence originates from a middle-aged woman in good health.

The CDR3 protein: CASSYQRGLPDYEQFF. The DNA reads as follows: TGTGCCAGCAGTTACCAGCGGGGCCTCCCCGACTATGAGCAGTTCTTC. The chain is encoded by TRBV6-2 or TRBV6-3 joined to TRBJ2-1, and 7 junctional nucleotides match TRBD2. The V end gives up 2 bases and the J end 8 bases, leaving 12 bases in the junction not matched to a gene. Its CDR3 holds 16 amino acids, cysteine through phenylalanine. Only the CDR3 region is kept as DNA, spanning 48 bases read in frame from base 1. CDR1 MNHEY and CDR2 SVGEGT were looked up in the germline V gene.